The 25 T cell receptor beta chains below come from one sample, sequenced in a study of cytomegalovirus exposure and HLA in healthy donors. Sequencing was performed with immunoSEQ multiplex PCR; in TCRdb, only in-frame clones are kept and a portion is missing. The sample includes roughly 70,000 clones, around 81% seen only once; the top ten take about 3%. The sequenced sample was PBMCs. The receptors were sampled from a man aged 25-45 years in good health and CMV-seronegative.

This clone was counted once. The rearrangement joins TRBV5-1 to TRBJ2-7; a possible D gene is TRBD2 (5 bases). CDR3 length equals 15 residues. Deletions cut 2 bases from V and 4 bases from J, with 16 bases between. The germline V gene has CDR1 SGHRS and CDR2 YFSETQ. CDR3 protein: CASSFESGLGYEQYV. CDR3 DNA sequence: TGCGCCAGCAGCTTCGAGAGCGGCCTAGGGTACGAGCAGTACGTC.

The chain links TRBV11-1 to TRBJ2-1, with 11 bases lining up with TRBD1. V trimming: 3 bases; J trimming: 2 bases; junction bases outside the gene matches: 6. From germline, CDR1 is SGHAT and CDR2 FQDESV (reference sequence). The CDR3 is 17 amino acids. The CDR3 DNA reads TGTGCCAGCAGCTTCTCCGGGACAGGGGGACCCTACAATGAGCAGTTCTTC. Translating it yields CASSFSGTGGPYNEQFF.

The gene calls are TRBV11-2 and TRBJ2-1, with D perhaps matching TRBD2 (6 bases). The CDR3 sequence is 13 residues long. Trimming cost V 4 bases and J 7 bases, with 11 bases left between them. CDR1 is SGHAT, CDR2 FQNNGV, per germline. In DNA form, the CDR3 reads TGTGCCAGCAGCTCTGGGGGGTGGAATGAGCAGTTCTTC. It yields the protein CASSSGGWNEQFF.

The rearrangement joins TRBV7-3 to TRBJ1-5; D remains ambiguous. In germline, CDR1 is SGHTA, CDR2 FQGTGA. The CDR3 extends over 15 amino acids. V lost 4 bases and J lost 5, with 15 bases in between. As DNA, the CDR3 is TGTGCCAGCAGCTCCCAAGTAGGAGGCGATCAGCCCCAGCATTTT. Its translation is CASSSQVGGDQPQHF. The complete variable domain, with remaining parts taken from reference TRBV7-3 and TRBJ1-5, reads GAGVSQTPSNKVTEKGKYVELRCDPISGHTALYWYRQSLGQGPEFLIYFQGTGAADDSGLPNDRFFAVRPEGSVSTLKIQRTERGDSAVYLCASSSQVGGDQPQHFGDGTRLSIL.

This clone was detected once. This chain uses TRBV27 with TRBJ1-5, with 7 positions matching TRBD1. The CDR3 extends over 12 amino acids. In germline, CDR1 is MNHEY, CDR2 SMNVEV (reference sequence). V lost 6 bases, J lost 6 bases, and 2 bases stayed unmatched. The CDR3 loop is CASRGTAQPQHF. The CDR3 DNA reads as TGTGCCAGCAGGGGGACAGCTCAGCCCCAGCATTTT.

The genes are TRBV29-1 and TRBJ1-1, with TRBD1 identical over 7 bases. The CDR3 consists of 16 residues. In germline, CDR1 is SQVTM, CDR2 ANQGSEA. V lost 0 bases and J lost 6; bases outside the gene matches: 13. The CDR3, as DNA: TGCAGCGTTGAAGATGGTAAGGGGGCGCGATCCCCTGAAGCTTTCTTT. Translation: CSVEDGKGARSPEAFF. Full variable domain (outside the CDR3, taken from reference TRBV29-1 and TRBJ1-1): SAVISQKPSRDICQRGTSLTIQCQVDSQVTMMFWYRQQPGQSLTLIATANQGSEATYESGFVIDKFPISRPNLTFSTLTVSNMSPEDSSIYLCSVEDGKGARSPEAFFGQGTRLTVV.

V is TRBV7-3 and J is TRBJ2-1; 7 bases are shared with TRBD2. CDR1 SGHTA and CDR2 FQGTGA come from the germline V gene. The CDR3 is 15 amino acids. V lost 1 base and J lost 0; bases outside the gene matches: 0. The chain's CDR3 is CASSLSGGSYNEQFF. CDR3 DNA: TGTGCCAGCAGCTTAAGCGGGGGCTCCTACAATGAGCAGTTCTTC.

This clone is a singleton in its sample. The CDR3 DNA is TGCGCCAGCAGTGCAGGCAACTATGGCTACACCTTC. Its protein product is CASSAGNYGYTF. The chain joins TRBV5-1 to TRBJ1-2; unclear D gene. The V gene lost 5 bases and the J gene lost 2 bases, with 7 bases spanning the gap. The CDR3 length is 12 residues. The germline gives CDR1 SGHRS, CDR2 YFSETQ.

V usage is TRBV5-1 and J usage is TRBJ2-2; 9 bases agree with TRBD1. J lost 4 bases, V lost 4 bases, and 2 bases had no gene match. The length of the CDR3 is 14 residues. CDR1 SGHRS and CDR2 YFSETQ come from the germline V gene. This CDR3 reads CASSLTGGTGELFF. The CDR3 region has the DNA TGCGCCAGCAGCCTGACAGGGGGCACCGGGGAGCTGTTTTTT.

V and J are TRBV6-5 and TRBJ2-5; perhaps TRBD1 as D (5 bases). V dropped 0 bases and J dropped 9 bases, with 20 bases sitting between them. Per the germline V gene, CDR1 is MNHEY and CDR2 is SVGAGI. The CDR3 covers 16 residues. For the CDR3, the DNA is TGTGCCAGCAGTTACTCGAAATGGGGCGGCTCGGTGGCCCAGTACTTC. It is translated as CASSYSKWGGSVAQYF.

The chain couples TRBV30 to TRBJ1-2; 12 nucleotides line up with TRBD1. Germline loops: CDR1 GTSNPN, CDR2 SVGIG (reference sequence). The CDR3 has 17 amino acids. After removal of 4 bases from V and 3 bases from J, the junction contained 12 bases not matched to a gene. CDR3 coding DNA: TGTGCCTGGACCCCTCGGGACAGGGGGCCTCCTTACTATGGCTACACCTTC. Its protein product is CAWTPRDRGPPYYGYTF.

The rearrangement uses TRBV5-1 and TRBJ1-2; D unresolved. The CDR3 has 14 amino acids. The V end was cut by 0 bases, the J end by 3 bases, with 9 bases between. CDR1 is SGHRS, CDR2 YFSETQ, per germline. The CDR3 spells CASSLEGDDYGYTF. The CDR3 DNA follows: TGCGCCAGCAGCTTGGAAGGAGACGACTATGGCTACACCTTC. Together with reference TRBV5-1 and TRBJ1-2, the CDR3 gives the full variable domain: KAGVTQTPRYLIKTRGQQVTLSCSPISGHRSVSWYQQTPGQGLQFLFEYFSETQRNKGNFPGRFSGRQFSNSRSEMNVSTLELGDSALYLCASSLEGDDYGYTFGSGTRLTVV.

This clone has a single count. CDR3 DNA sequence: TGCGCCAGCAGCCAAGGCTCTTCTAGTAGCGGCACAGATACGCAGTATTTT. Its translation: CASSQGSSSSGTDTQYF. The rearrangement links TRBV4-3 to TRBJ2-3, with a tentative D call TRBD2 (5 bases). Trimming pared 1 base from V and 1 base from J, leaving 15 bases between. The V gene's germline CDR1 is LGHNA and CDR2 YSLEER. This CDR3 is built from 17 residues.

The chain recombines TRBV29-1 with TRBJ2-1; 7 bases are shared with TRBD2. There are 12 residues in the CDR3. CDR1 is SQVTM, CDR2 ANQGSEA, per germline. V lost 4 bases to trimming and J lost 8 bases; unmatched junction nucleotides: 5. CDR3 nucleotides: TGCAGCGTTGGGACTAGATTCTATGAGCAGTTCTTC. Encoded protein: CSVGTRFYEQFF.

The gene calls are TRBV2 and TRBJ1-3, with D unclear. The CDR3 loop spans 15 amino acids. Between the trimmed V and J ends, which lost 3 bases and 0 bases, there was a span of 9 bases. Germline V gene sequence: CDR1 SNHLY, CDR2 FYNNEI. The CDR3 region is CASSESRRSGNTIYF. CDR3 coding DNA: TGTGCCAGCAGTGAGTCCAGGCGCTCTGGAAACACCATATATTTT. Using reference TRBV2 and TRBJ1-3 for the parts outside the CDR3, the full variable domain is EPEVTQTPSHQVTQMGQEVILRCVPISNHLYFYWYRQILGQKVEFLVSFYNNEISEKSEIFDDQFSVERPDGSNFTLKIRSTKLEDSAMYFCASSESRRSGNTIYFGEGSWLTVV.

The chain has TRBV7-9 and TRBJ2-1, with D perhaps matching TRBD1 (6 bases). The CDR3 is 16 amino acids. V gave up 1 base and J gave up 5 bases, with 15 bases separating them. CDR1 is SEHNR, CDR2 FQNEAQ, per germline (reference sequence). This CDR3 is CASSLGAGARDNEQFF. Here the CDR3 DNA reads TGTGCCAGCAGCTTAGGGGCAGGGGCCCGGGACAATGAGCAGTTCTTC.

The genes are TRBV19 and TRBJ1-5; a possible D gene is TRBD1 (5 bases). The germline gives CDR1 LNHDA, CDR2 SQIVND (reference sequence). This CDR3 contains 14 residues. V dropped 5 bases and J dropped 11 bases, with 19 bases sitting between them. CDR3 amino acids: CASSYWTPSSAQHF. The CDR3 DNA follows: TGTGCCAGTAGTTACTGGACACCAAGCTCTGCCCAGCATTTT.

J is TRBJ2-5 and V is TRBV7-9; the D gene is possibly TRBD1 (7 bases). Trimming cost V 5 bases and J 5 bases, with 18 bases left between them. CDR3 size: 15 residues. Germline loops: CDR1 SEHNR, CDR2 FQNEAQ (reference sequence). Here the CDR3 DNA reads TGTGCCAGCAGCGCCCGGGACAGCGGGTGGGAGACCCAGTACTTC. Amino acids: CASSARDSGWETQYF. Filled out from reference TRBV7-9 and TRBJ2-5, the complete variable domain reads DTGVSQNPRHKITKRGQNVTFRCDPISEHNRLYWYRQTLGQGPEFLTYFQNEAQLEKSRLLSDRFSAERPKGSFSTLEIQRTEQGDSAMYLCASSARDSGWETQYFGPGTRLLVL.

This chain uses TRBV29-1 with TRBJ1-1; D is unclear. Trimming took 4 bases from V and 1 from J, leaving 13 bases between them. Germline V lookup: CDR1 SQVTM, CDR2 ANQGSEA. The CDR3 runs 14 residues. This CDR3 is CSVAQVLRNTEAFF. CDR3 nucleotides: TGCAGCGTTGCCCAGGTCCTTAGGAACACTGAAGCTTTCTTT.

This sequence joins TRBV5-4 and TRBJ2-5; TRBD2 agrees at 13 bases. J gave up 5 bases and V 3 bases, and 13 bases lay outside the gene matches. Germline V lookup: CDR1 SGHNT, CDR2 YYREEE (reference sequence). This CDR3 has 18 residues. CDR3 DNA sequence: TGTGCCAGCAGCTCCCCACCACTAGCGGGAGGGCCAGGGGAGACCCAGTACTTC. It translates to CASSSPPLAGGPGETQYF.

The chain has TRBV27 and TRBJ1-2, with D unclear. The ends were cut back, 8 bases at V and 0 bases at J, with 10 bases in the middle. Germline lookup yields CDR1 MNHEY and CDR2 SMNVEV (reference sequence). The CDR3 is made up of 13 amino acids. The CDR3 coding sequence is TGTGCCAGCGGAGTTGTCTCTAACTATGGCTACACCTTC. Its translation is CASGVVSNYGYTF.

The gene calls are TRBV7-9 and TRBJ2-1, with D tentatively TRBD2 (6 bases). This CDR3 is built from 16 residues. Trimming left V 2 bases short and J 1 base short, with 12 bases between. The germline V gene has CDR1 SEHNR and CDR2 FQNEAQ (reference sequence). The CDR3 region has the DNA TGTGCCAGCAGCTTATCGACGGGGGAATCCTACAATGAGCAGTTCTTC. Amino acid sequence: CASSLSTGESYNEQFF.

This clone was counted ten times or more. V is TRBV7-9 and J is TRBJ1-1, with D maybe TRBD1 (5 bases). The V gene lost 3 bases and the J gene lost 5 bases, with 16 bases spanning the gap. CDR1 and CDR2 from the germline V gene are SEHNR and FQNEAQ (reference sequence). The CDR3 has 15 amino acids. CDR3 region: CASSFLVGGNTEAFF. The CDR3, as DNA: TGTGCCAGCAGCTTCTTGGTGGGGGGGAATACTGAAGCTTTCTTT.

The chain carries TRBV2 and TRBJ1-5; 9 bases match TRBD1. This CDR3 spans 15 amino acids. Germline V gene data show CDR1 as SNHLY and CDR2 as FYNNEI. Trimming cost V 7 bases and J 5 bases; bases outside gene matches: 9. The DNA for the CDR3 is TGTGCCAGCACCCGGGACAGGGACGGGGATCAGCCCCAGCATTTT. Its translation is CASTRDRDGDQPQHF.

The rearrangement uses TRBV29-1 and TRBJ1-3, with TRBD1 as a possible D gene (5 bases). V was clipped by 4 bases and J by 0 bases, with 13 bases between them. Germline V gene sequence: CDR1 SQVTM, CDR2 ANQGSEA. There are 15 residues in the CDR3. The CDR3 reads CSVAAGLSSGNTIYF. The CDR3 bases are TGCAGCGTTGCGGCAGGGTTATCCTCTGGAAACACCATATATTTT.